Shown below are 2 T cell receptor beta chains from a single sample sequenced in a study of Ad26.COV2.S vaccination and SARS-CoV-2 variants. The repertoire was sequenced with immunoSEQ multiplex PCR; TCRdb's copy has only in-frame clones and lacks some. The sample yields 500,000 or so clones, around 88% seen once. Treatment described: 19 received Ad26.COV2.S at low or high dose, single or two shots; several received placebo; per-sample allocation not given. Sampling was performed 63 days after the first vaccine or placebo injection. The sample here was peripheral blood, taken in a trial of Ad26.COV2.S vaccine versus placebo. The receptor set was obtained from a person aged 18-60 years who received the Ad26.COV2.S COVID-19 vaccine or a placebo.

The chain joins TRBV5-1 to TRBJ2-1; D uncertain. V lost 4 bases, J lost 1 base, and 18 bases lay in between. The CDR3 spans 17 residues. Germline assignment: CDR1 SGHRS and CDR2 YFSETQ. CDR3 bases: TGCGCCAGCAGCCCTGTCGGGTCTTCGCGGTCCTACAATGAGCAGTTCTTC. Its translation is CASSPVGSSRSYNEQFF. Full variable domain (rest looked up from reference TRBV5-1 and TRBJ2-1): KAGVTQTPRYLIKTRGQQVTLSCSPISGHRSVSWYQQTPGQGLQFLFEYFSETQRNKGNFPGRFSGRQFSNSRSEMNVSTLELGDSALYLCASSPVGSSRSYNEQFFGPGTRLTVL.

V usage is TRBV30 and J usage is TRBJ2-7; the match to TRBD2 covers 9 bases. The CDR3 length is 17 residues. J gave up 4 bases and V 2 bases, and 15 bases lay outside the gene matches. Per germline, CDR1 GTSNPN and CDR2 SVGIG (reference sequence). The CDR3 here is CAWSSYGSGSGAYEQYF. CDR3 bases: TGTGCCTGGAGTTCCTATGGTAGCGGGAGTGGGGCGTACGAGCAGTACTTC.